This TCR beta chain came from a study of molecular identifiers for immune sequencing clone quantification. Study-wide findings and caveats: Spiked TCR RNA from one Jurkat cell reportedly showed up when mixed among 950,000 to 1,000,000 naive cells. Whereas clones above 20 RNA copies held under 1% of naive-cell molecules, they held over 97% of effector molecules. Should identical TCR molecules share a barcode, the sizes of highly expanded clones could be underestimated.

This clonotype was found many times. No antigen is known for it. The DNA is left out, because the CDR3 cannot be placed on it with certainty; the CDR3 is given as TCRdb lists it. MiXCR was run by TCRdb on the PCR reads, yielding one entry per CDR3 protein. The sample shows 600,000 to 650,000 distinct CDR3 sequences, just under 20% of them seen only once. Counting both end residues, the CDR3 totals 19 amino acids. The rearrangement joins TRBV21-1 to TRBJ2-3; the table names TRBD1, a call not compared with the DNA. TRBV21-1 is annotated as a pseudogene. The source material was naive CD8+ T cells from blood, with Jurkat cell RNA spiked in. As for subset: FACS-sorted CD8+CD4-CCR7+CD45RA+ naive T cells. This TCR came from a human donor in good health. Some libraries in this study had Jurkat cell RNA spiked in. CDR3 protein: CASSKKWAAGTGGPDTQYF.